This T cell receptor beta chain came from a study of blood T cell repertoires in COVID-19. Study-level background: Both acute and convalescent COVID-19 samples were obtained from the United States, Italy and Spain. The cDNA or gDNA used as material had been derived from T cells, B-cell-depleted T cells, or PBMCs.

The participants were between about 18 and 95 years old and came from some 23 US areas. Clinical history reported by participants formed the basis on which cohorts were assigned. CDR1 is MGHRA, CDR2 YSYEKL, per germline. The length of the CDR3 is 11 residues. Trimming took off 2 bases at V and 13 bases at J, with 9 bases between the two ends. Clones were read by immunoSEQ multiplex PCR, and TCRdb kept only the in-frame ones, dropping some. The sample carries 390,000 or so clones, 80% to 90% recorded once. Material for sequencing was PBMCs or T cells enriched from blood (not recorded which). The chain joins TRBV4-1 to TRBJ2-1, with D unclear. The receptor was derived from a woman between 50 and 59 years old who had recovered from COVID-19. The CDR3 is CASSQRRLQFF. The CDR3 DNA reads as TGCGCCAGCAGCCAACGTCGGTTACAGTTCTTC.